Each of the 10 T cell receptor beta chains below was sequenced from the same sample in a study of blood T cell repertoires in COVID-19. Libraries were prepared by immunoSEQ multiplex PCR; TCRdb keeps only in-frame clonotypes and omits some of them. The sample consists of around 100,000 clones, more than 75% of them appearing once. The sequencing input was peripheral blood. These receptors all stem from a human donor in a cohort sampled during active COVID-19.

V and J are TRBV5-6 and TRBJ1-6; 9 bases agree with TRBD1. The CDR3 has 14 amino acids. V dropped 4 bases and J dropped 7; count of bases not matched to a gene: 3. Germline CDR1 SGHDT, CDR2 YYEEEE. The CDR3 DNA sequence: TGTGCCAGCAGCCCGGACAGGGGAAATTCACCCCTCCACTTT. This sequence encodes CASSPDRGNSPLHF.

The chain joins TRBV19 to TRBJ2-3; 12 bases fit TRBD2. V gave up 8 bases and J gave up 1 base; unmatched junction bases: 13. CDR1 and CDR2 from the germline V gene are LNHDA and SQIVND (reference sequence). CDR3 size: 18 residues. CDR3 in DNA: TGTGCCAGTTCCGGGACTAGCGGGTCCCGGGGCCGCACAGATACGCAGTATTTT. Its translation: CASSGTSGSRGRTDTQYF.

The chain combines TRBV5-8 with TRBJ2-1, with TRBD2 matching over 11 bases. Trimming took 0 bases from V and 9 from J; bases not matched to a gene: 11. This CDR3 region has 17 residues. Germline values: CDR1 SGHTS, CDR2 YDEGEE. CDR3 protein: CASSLAGSSGGIFEQFF. The CDR3 DNA sequence: TGTGCCAGCAGCTTGGCGGGGTCTAGCGGGGGGATATTTGAGCAGTTCTTC.

This chain uses TRBV19 with TRBJ1-1; 7 nucleotides match TRBD1. The V and J ends lost 3 bases and 7 bases, in that order; junction bases with no gene match: 20. This CDR3 is built from 18 residues. Germline CDR1 LNHDA, CDR2 SQIVND (reference sequence). The CDR3 here is CASSIWLRGHRSRDEAFF. CDR3 nucleotide sequence: TGTGCCAGTAGTATTTGGTTGAGGGGGCACAGGAGCCGAGATGAAGCTTTCTTT.

The chain links TRBV11-2 to TRBJ1-1; the match to TRBD1 covers 8 bases. V lost 5 bases and J lost 3; bases outside the gene matches: 8. The CDR3 is made up of 15 amino acids. Per the germline V gene, CDR1 is SGHAT and CDR2 is FQNNGV. The CDR3, as DNA: TGTGCCAGCAGCCCCACCCTACAGGGGGACACTGAAGCTTTCTTT. Its protein product is CASSPTLQGDTEAFF.

The V call is TRBV7-2, the J call TRBJ1-1; D uncertain. In germline, CDR1 is SGHTA, CDR2 FQGNSA. Trimming left V 1 base short and J 7 bases short, with 7 bases between. The CDR3 sequence is 12 residues long. The CDR3 sequence: CASSLVEFEAFF. CDR3 nucleotide sequence: TGTGCCAGCAGCTTAGTGGAGTTTGAAGCTTTCTTT.

This chain links TRBV5-1 with TRBJ2-7, with 9 bases aligning to TRBD2. In germline, CDR1 is SGHRS, CDR2 YFSETQ. The CDR3 is 15 amino acids. The trim removed 2 bases at V and 4 bases at J, leaving 7 bases unmatched. In DNA, the CDR3 is TGCGCCAGCAGCTTCTTAGCGGGGGCGAGGTACGAGCAGTACTTC. This codes for CASSFLAGARYEQYF.

The gene calls are TRBV15 and TRBJ2-4, with D maybe TRBD1 (5 bases). The ends were cut back, 0 bases at V and 3 bases at J, with 9 bases in the middle. CDR1 and CDR2 from the germline V gene are LNHNV and YYDKDF (reference sequence). The CDR3 is 15 amino acids. CDR3 sequence: CATSRDRASKNIQYF. The CDR3 DNA reads TGTGCCACCAGCAGAGACAGGGCGAGCAAAAACATTCAGTACTTC.

V is TRBV7-2 and J is TRBJ2-3; perhaps TRBD2 as D (6 bases). The germline CDR1 and CDR2 sequences are SGHTA and FQGNSA. The CDR3 length is 15 residues. V was pared by 5 bases and J by 3 bases, with 15 bases between. The CDR3 region has the DNA TGTGCCAGCAGCCGCGGAAGCGGGCGAACAGATACGCAGTATTTT. The encoded protein is CASSRGSGRTDTQYF.

This rearrangement joins TRBV7-9 to TRBJ2-1; 7 bases agree with TRBD2. CDR1 and CDR2 from the germline V gene are SEHNR and FQNEAQ (reference sequence). The CDR3 consists of 16 residues. V shed 5 bases, J shed 1 base, and the junction held 8 bases outside the gene matches. This CDR3 reads CASSLVAAGSYNEQFF. CDR3 DNA: TGTGCCAGCAGCCTAGTCGCAGCGGGATCCTACAATGAGCAGTTCTTC.